The clone carrying this TCR beta chain was seen more than once but under ten times. Its antigen remains unidentified. V was pared by 4 bases and J by 9 bases, with 6 bases of the junction left unmatched. Germline lookup yields CDR1 SGHRS and CDR2 YFSETQ. CDR3 length: 15 amino acids. This entry is derived from a study of T-cell memory formation after mild COVID-19. Study-wide results and limits: Day 15 to 85 contracting clones showed balanced CD4/CD8; later expanders leaned CD4+.

TCRdb redid the calling of the 5' RACE reads with MiXCR, one entry per CDR3 protein. The sample holds about 540,000 distinct CDR3 sequences, around 21% seen once. The chain links TRBV5-1 to TRBJ2-1; 14 bases fit TRBD2. The sample comprised PBMCs or a T cell subset sorted from them (not recorded which). This clonotype was sampled from an adult woman who had mild COVID-19 (a few samples of this study predate the infection). Cell type and time point are not known. The DNA of the CDR3 is TGCGCCAGCAGCACTGGGACTAGCGGGAGTGGTGAGCAGTTCTTC. Its protein product is CASSTGTSGSGEQFF.